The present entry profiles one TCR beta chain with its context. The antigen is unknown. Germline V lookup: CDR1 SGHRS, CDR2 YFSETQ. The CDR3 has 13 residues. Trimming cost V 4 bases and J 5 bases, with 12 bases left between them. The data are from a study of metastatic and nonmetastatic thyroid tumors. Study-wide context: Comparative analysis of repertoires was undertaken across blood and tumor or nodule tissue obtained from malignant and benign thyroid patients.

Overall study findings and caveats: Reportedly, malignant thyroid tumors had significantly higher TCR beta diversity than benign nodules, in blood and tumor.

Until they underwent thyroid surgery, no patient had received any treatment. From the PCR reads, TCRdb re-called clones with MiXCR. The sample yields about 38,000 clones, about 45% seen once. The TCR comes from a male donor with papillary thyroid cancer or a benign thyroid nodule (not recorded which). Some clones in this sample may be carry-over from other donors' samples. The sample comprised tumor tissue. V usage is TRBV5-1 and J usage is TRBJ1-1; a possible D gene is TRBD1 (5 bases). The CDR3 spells CASSPGTGTEAFF. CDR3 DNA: TGCGCCAGCAGCCCAGGGACGGGGACTGAAGCTTTCTTT.